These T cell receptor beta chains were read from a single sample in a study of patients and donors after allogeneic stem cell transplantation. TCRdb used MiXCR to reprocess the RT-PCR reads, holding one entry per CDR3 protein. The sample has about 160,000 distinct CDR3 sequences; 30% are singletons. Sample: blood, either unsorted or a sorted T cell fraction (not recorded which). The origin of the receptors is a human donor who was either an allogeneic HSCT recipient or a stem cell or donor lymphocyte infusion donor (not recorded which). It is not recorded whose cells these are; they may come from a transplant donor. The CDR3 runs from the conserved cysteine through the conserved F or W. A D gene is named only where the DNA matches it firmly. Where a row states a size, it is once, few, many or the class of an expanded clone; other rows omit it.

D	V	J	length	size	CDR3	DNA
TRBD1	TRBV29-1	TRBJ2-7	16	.	CSVTVLATGGFYEQYF	TGCAGCGTCACCGTGTTAGCCACAGGGGGTTTCTACGAGCAGTACTTC
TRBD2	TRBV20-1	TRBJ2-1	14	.	CSAREISGYNEQFF	TGCAGTGCTAGAGAGATTAGCGGGTACAATGAGCAGTTCTTC
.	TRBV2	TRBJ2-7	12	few	CASPRTSHEQYF	TGTGCCAGCCCGCGTACCAGTCACGAGCAGTACTTC
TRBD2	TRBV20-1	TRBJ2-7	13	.	CSARELAAYEQYF	TGCAGTGCTAGGGAACTAGCGGCCTACGAGCAGTACTTC
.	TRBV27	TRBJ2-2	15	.	CASSFVGHLTGELFF	TGTGCCAGCAGTTTTGTGGGACACCTCACCGGGGAGCTGTTTTTT
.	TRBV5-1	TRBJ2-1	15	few	CASSLVDSTYNEQFF	TGCGCCAGCAGCTTGGTCGACAGTACTTACAATGAGCAGTTCTTC
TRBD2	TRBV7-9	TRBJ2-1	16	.	CASSVGLAGGKNEQFF	TGTGCCAGCAGCGTTGGACTAGCGGGTGGTAAGAATGAGCAGTTCTTC
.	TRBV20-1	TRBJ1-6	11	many	CSARQGPTLHF	TGCAGTGCTAGACAGGGGCCGACCCTCCACTTT
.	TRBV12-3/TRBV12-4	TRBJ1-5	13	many	CASTGGARQPQHF	TGTGCCAGCACTGGTGGGGCCAGACAGCCCCAGCATTTT
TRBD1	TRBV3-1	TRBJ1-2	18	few	CASSPGRDREPFNYGYTF	TGTGCCAGCAGCCCTGGGCGGGACAGGGAACCGTTTAACTATGGCTACACCTTC
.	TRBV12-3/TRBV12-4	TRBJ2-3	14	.	CASSLRGPTDTQYF	TGTGCCAGCAGTTTAAGAGGTCCCACAGATACGCAGTATTTT
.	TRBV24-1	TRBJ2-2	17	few	CATSDFGGVDGTGELFF	TGTGCCACCAGTGATTTTGGGGGAGTAGATGGGACCGGGGAGCTGTTTTTT
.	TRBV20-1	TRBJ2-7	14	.	CSARDGRSYYEQYF	TGCAGTGCTAGAGATGGCCGATCGTACTACGAGCAGTACTTC
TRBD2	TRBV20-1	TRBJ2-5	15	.	CSAVPGTSTKETQYF	TGCAGTGCTGTCCCCGGGACTAGCACTAAAGAGACCCAGTACTTC
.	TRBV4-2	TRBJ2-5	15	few	CASSPISKGQETQYF	TGTGCCAGCAGCCCCATTAGCAAGGGCCAAGAGACCCAGTACTTC
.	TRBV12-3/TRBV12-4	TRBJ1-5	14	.	CASSSAGGNQPQHF	TGTGCCAGCAGCTCGGCGGGGGGGAATCAGCCCCAGCATTTT
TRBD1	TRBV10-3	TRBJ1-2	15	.	CAISDRTGRNYGYTF	TGTGCCATCAGTGACCGGACAGGGAGGAACTATGGCTACACCTTC